The clone carrying this TCR beta chain was seen a single time. No antigen is known for it. The data are from a study of OX40 agonist ivuxolimab in advanced cancers. Study-level findings and limits: Expanded clones tended on average to be more numerous among CD8+ T cells than CD4+. Specificity for antigen went undetermined in the expanded peripheral T cells.

Trimming cost V 1 base and J 0 bases, with 9 bases left between them. This CDR3 contains 15 residues. Germline CDR1 and CDR2: LNHDA and SQIVND (reference sequence). TCRdb keeps only in-frame clones here, not all; method: immunoSEQ multiplex PCR. The sample has roughly 58,000 clones, 87% seen once. This sequence was found in an adult with an advanced solid tumor such as melanoma, head and neck, liver or kidney cancer. The rearrangement joins TRBV19 to TRBJ2-5; D unresolved. Here the sequenced sample was CD4+ or CD8+ T cells sorted from blood, taken in a trial of the OX40 agonist ivuxolimab. In DNA, the CDR3 is TGTGCCAGTAGTATAGGGGCCAGTAACCAAGAGACCCAGTACTTC. Its protein is CASSIGASNQETQYF.